This T cell receptor beta chain was retrieved from a study of T-cell reconstitution after alpha-beta-depleted transplantation in children. Study-level results: The origin of high day-60 TCRbeta diversity in some patients lay in surviving recipient T cells and thymic progenitors. There were reportedly several hundred expanded graft clones from which alpha-beta T cells came about two months after transplant. T-cell counts and diversity were attributed mostly to newly produced T cells one year after transplant.

This clonotype has just a few counts. Its antigen remains unidentified. This sample's TCRbeta library carried unique molecular identifier barcodes. TCRdb reprocessed the PCR reads with MiXCR, giving one entry per CDR3 protein. The table lists fewer than 700,000 distinct CDR3 sequences, about 23% of them singletons. The sequence derives from a boy under two years old who had a stem cell transplant for acute myeloid leukemia, so the T cells may come from the graft donor. The starting material was PBMCs, mostly from graft donor cells, obtained 360 days after TCRalphabeta/CD19-depleted stem cell transplant.

The CDR3 region has the DNA TGCGCCAGCAGCTTTGACGGTTATGGGGCCAACGTCCTGACTTTC. Translation gives CASSFDGYGANVLTF. The rearrangement uses TRBV5-1 and TRBJ2-6; D call uncertain. This CDR3 comprises 15 residues. Germline CDR1 reads SGHRS; CDR2 reads YFSETQ. The germline V and J ends were trimmed by 2 bases and 3 bases, with 9 bases remaining between them.